These 7 T cell receptor beta chains share one sample of origin, sequenced in a study of T cell responses to AZD1222 COVID-19 vaccine. The data were produced by immunoSEQ multiplex PCR, yet TCRdb's version contains in-frame clones alone and is incomplete. The sample holds fewer than 200,000 clones, around nine tenths seen once. This sample comprised peripheral blood, obtained 28 days after the second AZD1222 dose. The receptors derive from an adult who received the AZD1222 COVID-19 vaccine.

In DNA form, the CDR3 reads TGTGCCAGCAGCCAAGATCGGACAGGAGACGAGCAGTTCTTC. Its translation: CASSQDRTGDEQFF. The chain has TRBV4-2 and TRBJ2-1; 7 bases are a match to TRBD1. The CDR3 spans 14 residues. The ends lost 0 bases at V and 10 bases at J; junction bases unmatched: 6. Looked up from germline, CDR1 is LGHNA and CDR2 is YNFKEQ.

The genes are TRBV7-9 and TRBJ1-6; D uncertain. V was clipped by 4 bases and J by 3 bases, with 10 bases between them. The CDR3 has 15 amino acids. The germline gives CDR1 SEHNR, CDR2 FQNEAQ (reference sequence). The CDR3 DNA reads TGTGCCAGCAGCTCGACAACTAGCTATAATTCACCCCTCCACTTT. This translates into CASSSTTSYNSPLHF.

The chain joins TRBV4-3 to TRBJ2-7; 9 bases match TRBD1. Germline V gives CDR1 LGHNA, CDR2 YSLEER. The V and J ends lost 0 bases and 7 bases, in that order; junction bases with no gene match: 7. The CDR3 contains 15 residues. The CDR3 sequence: CASSQDTGGLSEQYF. The DNA of the CDR3 is TGCGCCAGCAGCCAAGACACAGGGGGCTTGAGTGAGCAGTACTTC.

The chain joins TRBV4-1 to TRBJ2-7; D possibly corresponds to TRBD1 (5 bases). The CDR3 contains 15 residues. The ends were cut back, 4 bases at V and 4 bases at J, with 17 bases in the middle. Germline CDR1 is MGHRA and CDR2 is YSYEKL. The CDR3 DNA sequence: TGCGCCAGCAGCCCTACAGGCGCCGATGGGTACGAGCAGTACTTC. Its protein is CASSPTGADGYEQYF.

The genes are TRBV5-8 and TRBJ2-5, with D hard to call. The V gene lost 2 bases and the J gene lost 4 bases, with 15 bases spanning the gap. The CDR3 consists of 15 residues. Germline CDR1 reads SGHTS; CDR2 reads YDEGEE. CDR3 residues: CASSFSAQTGETQYF. CDR3 coding DNA: TGTGCCAGCAGCTTTTCGGCTCAGACGGGAGAGACCCAGTACTTC.

This chain links TRBV6-2 or TRBV6-3 with TRBJ2-2, with D perhaps being TRBD1 or TRBD2 (6 bases each). Germline lookup yields CDR1 MNHEY and CDR2 SVGEGT. The CDR3 spans 18 residues. Trimming removed 0 bases from V and 5 bases from J, with 19 bases in between. CDR3 protein: CASSYSKGGTPGTGELFF. CDR3 nucleotide sequence: TGTGCCAGCAGTTACTCGAAAGGGGGGACTCCGGGGACCGGGGAGCTGTTTTTT.

The sample holds one count of this clone. This chain joins TRBV9 and TRBJ2-3; 11 nucleotides agree with TRBD2. Losses at the gene ends were 3 bases for V and 6 bases for J; bases not matched to a gene: 12. The CDR3 consists of 17 residues. Germline V gene lookup returns CDR1 SGDLS and CDR2 YYNGEE. CDR3 sequence reads: CASSAQTSGNRPDTQYF. The CDR3 DNA follows: TGTGCCAGCAGCGCCCAGACTAGCGGGAATCGGCCGGATACGCAGTATTTT.